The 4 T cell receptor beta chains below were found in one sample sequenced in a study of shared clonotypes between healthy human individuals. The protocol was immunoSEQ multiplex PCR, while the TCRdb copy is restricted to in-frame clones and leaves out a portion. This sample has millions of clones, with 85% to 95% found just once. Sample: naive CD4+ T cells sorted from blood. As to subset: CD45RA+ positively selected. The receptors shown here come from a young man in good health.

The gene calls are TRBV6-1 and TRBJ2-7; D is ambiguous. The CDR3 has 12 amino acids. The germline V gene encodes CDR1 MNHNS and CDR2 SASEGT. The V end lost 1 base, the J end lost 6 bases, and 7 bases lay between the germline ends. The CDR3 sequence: CASSEVRSEQYF. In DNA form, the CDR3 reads TGTGCCAGCAGTGAAGTTAGGAGCGAGCAGTACTTC.

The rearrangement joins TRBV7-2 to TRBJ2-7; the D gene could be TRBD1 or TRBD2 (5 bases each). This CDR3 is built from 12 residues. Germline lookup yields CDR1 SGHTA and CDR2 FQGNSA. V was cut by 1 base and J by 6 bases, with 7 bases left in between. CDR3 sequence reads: CASSLEGTEQYF. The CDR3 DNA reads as TGTGCCAGCAGCTTAGAAGGGACCGAGCAGTACTTC.

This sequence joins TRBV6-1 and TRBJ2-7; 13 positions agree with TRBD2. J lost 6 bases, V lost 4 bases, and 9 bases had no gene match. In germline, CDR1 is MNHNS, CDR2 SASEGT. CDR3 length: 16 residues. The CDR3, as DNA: TGTGCCAGCAGTGGAGAGACTAGCGGGGGGACTGTCGAGCAGTACTTC. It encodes CASSGETSGGTVEQYF.

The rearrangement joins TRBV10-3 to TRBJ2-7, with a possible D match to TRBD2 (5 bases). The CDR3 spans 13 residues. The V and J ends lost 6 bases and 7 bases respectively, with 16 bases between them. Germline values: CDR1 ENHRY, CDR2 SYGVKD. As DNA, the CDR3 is TGTGCCATCAGCCCTTCCCTCACGGGGGAGCAGTACTTC. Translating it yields CAISPSLTGEQYF.